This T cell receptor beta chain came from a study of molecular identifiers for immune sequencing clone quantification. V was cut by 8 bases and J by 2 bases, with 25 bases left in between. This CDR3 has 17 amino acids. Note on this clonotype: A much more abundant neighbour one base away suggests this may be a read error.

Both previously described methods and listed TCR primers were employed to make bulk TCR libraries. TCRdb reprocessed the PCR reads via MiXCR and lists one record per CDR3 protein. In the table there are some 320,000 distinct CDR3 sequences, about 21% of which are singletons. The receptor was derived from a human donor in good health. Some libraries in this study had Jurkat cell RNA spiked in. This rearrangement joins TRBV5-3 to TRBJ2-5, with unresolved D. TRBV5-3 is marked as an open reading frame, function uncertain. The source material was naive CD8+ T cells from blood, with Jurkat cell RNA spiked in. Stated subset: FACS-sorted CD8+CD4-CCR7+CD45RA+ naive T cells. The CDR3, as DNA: TGTGCCAGCAGCCCTTGCCTTGCAACCGTTGAGCAAGAGACCCAGTACTTC. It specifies CASSPCLATVEQETQYF.